This T cell receptor (beta chain) was sequenced during a study of blood T cell repertoires in COVID-19. Study context: In each case, the material was cDNA or gDNA derived from T cells, B-cell-depleted T cells, or PBMCs.

Two negative PCRs, clearance, or symptom resolution had been documented for recovered Cohort 3 donors. Germline V lookup: CDR1 SGHNT, CDR2 YENEEA. This CDR3 contains 18 residues. V shed 5 bases, J shed 5 bases, and the junction held 8 bases outside the gene matches. The data were produced by immunoSEQ multiplex PCR, yet TCRdb's version contains in-frame clones alone and is incomplete. The sample consists of over 100,000 clones, 84% of them appearing once. Only a few counts were recorded for this clone. The TCR was taken from a woman in her twenties or thirties who had recovered from COVID-19. V gene TRBV11-3 combines with J gene TRBJ2-2; 16 bases align to TRBD2. The sequenced sample was PBMCs or T cells enriched from blood (not recorded which). The CDR3 sequence is CASSPTGTSGRGTGELFF. The CDR3 bases are TGTGCCAGCAGCCCAACCGGGACTAGCGGGAGGGGTACCGGGGAGCTGTTTTTT.